This record covers a single TCR beta chain. Its antigen is currently not known. Base qualities were left out, and no much larger clone turns up one base away. The entry originates in a study of T cell responses to AZD1222 COVID-19 vaccine (dated by TCRdb to about 2021). Some background on the complete study: A total of 233 trial participants underwent TCR sequencing, of whom about 210 had received two doses of AZD1222 and approximately 25 had received two doses of the MenACWY control vaccine. Trial participants were enrolled by age into 18-55, 56-69 and 70-plus year subgroups, with about 150, 28 and 57 TCR-sequenced participants respectively. The research as a whole found: Epitopes outside the regions mutated in the B.1.351 and B.1.1.7 variants were reportedly recognized by nearly half of the unique spike-specific TCRs. Participants were mostly white British, with more females than males. The authors suggested clonal diversity may have been underestimated. Because no day 14 peak-response samples were available, the repertoires could be characterized only after the peak T cell response. Spike-specific TCR breadth and depth rose significantly after two AZD1222 doses compared with day 0 and with MenACWY recipients. The 56-69-year group was small, and its depth increase did not reach significance, likely because of low power. Conclusions about previously exposed vaccinees are limited, since just five or six AZD1222 recipients were seropositive for SARS-CoV-2 at baseline. CD4 TCRs associated with the vaccine covered the entire spike protein, and the dominant responses were in regions 160-218 and 743-854.

The sample's time point label, decoded: about 28 days (+/-7) after the second vaccine dose. AZD1222 recipients whose second dose came at about 4 weeks and those whose second dose came at about 12 weeks were combined into one group, since spike-specific TCR depth and breadth did not differ between the two schedules. Vaccinee samples were obtained from the UK trials COV001 and COV002, which included a single-blind randomized controlled phase 2/3 trial of AZD1222 (ChAdOx1 nCoV-19) in healthy adults. Trial participant PBMC samples were collected at day 0 and day 28 after the second dose for TCRbeta chain sequencing. The CDR3 regions of human TCRbeta chains were analyzed by immunosequencing. In the source study's methods: TCRs in the repertoires were matched against a reference library of SARS-CoV-2-specific TCRs that had been generated with the MIRA antigen-specificity platform. Breadth was defined as the fraction of unique TCRs that were SARS-CoV-2-associated. Depth was defined as the fraction of total T cells that were SARS-CoV-2-associated. Using the MIRA data, each spike-specific TCR was assigned both to the spike region to which the TCR was reactive and to a CD4 or CD8 class. Log10-transformed breadth and depth values were compared by one-way ANOVA with Sidak's multiple comparisons tests. TCRdb provides this immuneACCESS table in a form limited to in-frame rearrangements. Some clones are lacking; in checked studies, under half of them reflect an unresolved V gene, and why the rest are absent is not known. Clone size and V and J calls were adopted from that table, with D and trimming inferred from the DNA. In all, the sample holds nearly 110,000 clones, and less than 95% of those were seen once. The biggest ten clones account for roughly 8% of the sample.

V loses 3 bases, J loses 4 bases, and the germline ends lie 13 bases apart. The germline V gene (reference sequence) sets CDR1 to MNHEY and CDR2 to SMNVEV. The CDR3 covers 15 residues, taking in both the cysteine and the phenylalanine. The DNA shown is the 45-base CDR3, in frame from base 1. This specimen consisted of peripheral blood, obtained 28 days after the second AZD1222 dose. This sequence originates from an adult who received the AZD1222 COVID-19 vaccine. The rearranged chain carries TRBV27 and TRBJ2-1; the D gene is perhaps TRBD1, from 6 matching bases. The CDR3 region: CASSFTGQGYNEQFF. Here is the DNA: TGTGCCAGCAGTTTCACAGGGCAGGGGTACAATGAGCAGTTCTTC.